This T cell receptor (beta chain) appears in the sequencing data of a study of cytomegalovirus exposure and HLA in healthy donors. Study in general: Tens of millions of unique TCRs from HLA-typed donors were held in an early data release.

The study ran its PCR with 60 Vbeta and 13 Jbeta primers. Libraries were prepared by immunoSEQ multiplex PCR; TCRdb keeps only in-frame clonotypes and omits some of them. The sample lists around 170,000 clones, over 60% occurring once. Trimming removed 0 bases from V and 6 bases from J; junction bases left unmatched: 13. The CDR3 loop spans 19 amino acids. Germline V gene data show CDR1 as SGHRS and CDR2 as YFSETQ. Study conclusions and caveats: Clonal expansion, a later analysis showed, was greater in HLA-associated TCR beta chains than in equally common others. The listing of roughly 160 TCR beta chains classed them as cytomegalovirus-associated. For most TCR sequences rarity was the rule, although some public TCRs occurred in many donors.

As for this clone: Its antigen is unidentified.

V is TRBV5-1 and J is TRBJ1-6; 9 bases fit TRBD1. This sequence was found in a girl between 5 and 17 years old in good health and CMV-seronegative. The material sequenced was PBMCs. The CDR3 coding sequence is TGCGCCAGCAGCTTGGAACCGGGACAGGGTAAGAAGGGTAATTCACCCCTCCACTTT. Its protein is CASSLEPGQGKKGNSPLHF.